The next 9 T cell receptor beta chains were all read from a single sample in a study of blood T cell repertoires in COVID-19. Sequencing used immunoSEQ multiplex PCR; TCRdb keeps in-frame clones, though not all of them. Of some 60,000 clones listed, 75% to 85% are singletons. Sequencing used peripheral blood. These TCRs come from a man in his sixties with acute or convalescent COVID-19.

The rearrangement uses TRBV5-6 and TRBJ2-7, with unresolved D. This CDR3 region has 15 residues. Germline V gene lookup returns CDR1 SGHDT and CDR2 YYEEEE. The V end was cut by 2 bases, the J end by 6 bases, with 18 bases between. The DNA for the CDR3 is TGTGCCAGCAGCTTAGTATCCGGGTTGGATAGCGAGCAGTACTTC. Encoded protein: CASSLVSGLDSEQYF.

The chain is built from TRBV6-2 or TRBV6-3 and TRBJ2-7; no clear D gene. V was trimmed by 5 bases and J by 2 bases, leaving 4 bases between them. Germline assignment: CDR1 MNHEY and CDR2 SVGEGT. This CDR3 has 11 amino acids. This CDR3 is CASSQTYEQYF. CDR3 DNA: TGTGCCAGCAGTCAAACCTACGAGCAGTACTTC.

This clone was seen repeatedly, ten times or more. The chain joins TRBV5-1 to TRBJ2-7, with D perhaps matching TRBD1 (6 bases). Trimming removed 0 bases from V and 6 bases from J, with 7 bases in between. From germline, CDR1 is SGHRS and CDR2 YFSETQ. This CDR3 comprises 12 residues. The CDR3 loop is CASSLEGVEQYF. In DNA form, the CDR3 reads TGCGCCAGCAGCTTGGAGGGGGTCGAGCAGTACTTC.

This clone was seen only once. The CDR3 here is CASSLRGQGTYEQYF. CDR3 in DNA: TGTGCCAGCAGTTTAAGGGGACAGGGTACCTACGAGCAGTACTTC. The V and J genes are TRBV27 and TRBJ2-7; 9 bases are a match to TRBD1. Unmatched junction bases numbered 4, after V lost 2 bases and J lost 2 bases. Germline values: CDR1 MNHEY, CDR2 SMNVEV (reference sequence). The CDR3 covers 15 residues.

The chain combines TRBV6-5 with TRBJ1-5, with D unresolved. The V gene's germline CDR1 is MNHEY and CDR2 SVGAGI. V was shortened by 6 bases and J by 6 bases, with 15 bases between the two germline ends. CDR3 length: 14 amino acids. The CDR3 nucleotides are TGTGCCAGCAGACCAGGCCTGAGCGGTCAGCCCCAGCATTTT. This translates into CASRPGLSGQPQHF.

The chain recombines TRBV13 with TRBJ1-2, with D perhaps matching TRBD1 (5 bases). The CDR3 sequence is 11 residues long. Trimming took 11 bases from V and 4 from J, leaving 11 bases between them. Germline CDR1 is PRHDT and CDR2 is FYEKMQ (reference sequence). CDR3 protein: CACGAGYGYTF. CDR3 coding DNA: TGTGCCTGTGGGGCAGGCTATGGCTACACCTTC.

The chain joins TRBV5-1 to TRBJ2-5; 10 bases match TRBD2. The V gene's germline CDR1 is SGHRS and CDR2 YFSETQ. Germline trimming cut 5 bases from V and 2 bases from J; bases unmatched to any gene: 9. The CDR3 length is 16 residues. CDR3 protein: CASSPGERGGQETQYF. Here the CDR3 DNA reads TGCGCCAGCAGTCCCGGAGAGCGGGGGGGACAAGAGACCCAGTACTTC.

This chain joins TRBV15 and TRBJ2-1, with a weak D call TRBD1 (6 bases). There are 14 residues in the CDR3. V was shortened by 1 base and J by 5 bases, with 9 bases between the two germline ends. Looked up from germline, CDR1 is LNHNV and CDR2 is YYDKDF (reference sequence). Here the CDR3 DNA reads TGTGCCACCAGCAGAGCAAGACAGGACAATGAGCAGTTCTTC. Translation gives CATSRARQDNEQFF.

The chain is built from TRBV2 and TRBJ1-3; D perhaps matches TRBD1 (6 bases). CDR1 and CDR2 (germline): SNHLY, FYNNEI. This CDR3 comprises 14 residues. V lost 7 bases, J lost 0 bases, and 10 bases lay in between. CDR3 protein: CASNQGSSGNTIYF. The DNA for the CDR3 is TGTGCCAGCAACCAGGGGAGCTCTGGAAACACCATATATTTT.